Given below is one T cell receptor beta chain in context. Original data processing: Cell counts per sample came from amplifying reference gene primers. Using immunoSEQ multiplex PCR, the repertoire was profiled, and TCRdb retains in-frame clones only, with some absent. Clone size and V and J calls were adopted from that table, with D and trimming inferred from the DNA. The table records about 15,000 clones, about 69% of them present only once. The CDR3 has 15 residues. Germline V lookup: CDR1 LGHDT, CDR2 YNNKEL (reference sequence). V dropped 1 base and J dropped 1; count of bases not matched to a gene: 3. This specimen comes from a study of blood T cell repertoires in COVID-19. Study details: Donors in the United States, Italy and Spain gave samples during acute or convalescent COVID-19. From T cells, B-cell-depleted T cells, or PBMCs came the material, which was cDNA or gDNA.

The specimen was peripheral blood. The receptor was isolated from a man aged 55 to 69 with acute or convalescent COVID-19. This rearrangement joins TRBV3-1 (or the pseudogene TRBV3-2) to TRBJ2-7; TRBD1 matches 8 bases. CDR3 region: CASSQVGTGSYEQYF. CDR3 bases: TGTGCCAGCAGCCAAGTCGGGACAGGATCCTACGAGCAGTACTTC.